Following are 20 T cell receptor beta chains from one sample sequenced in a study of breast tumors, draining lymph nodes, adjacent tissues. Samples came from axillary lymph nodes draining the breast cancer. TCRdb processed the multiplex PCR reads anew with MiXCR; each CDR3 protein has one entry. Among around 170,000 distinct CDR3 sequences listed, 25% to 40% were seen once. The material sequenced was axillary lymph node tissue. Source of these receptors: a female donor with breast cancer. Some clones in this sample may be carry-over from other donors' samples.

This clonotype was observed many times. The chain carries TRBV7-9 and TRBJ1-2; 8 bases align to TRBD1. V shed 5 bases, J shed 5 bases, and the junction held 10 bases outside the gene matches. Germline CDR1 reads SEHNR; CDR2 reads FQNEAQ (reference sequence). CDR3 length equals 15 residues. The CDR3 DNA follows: TGTGCCAGCAGCCCTCGACAGGGGAAGGCTTATGGCTACACCTTC. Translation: CASSPRQGKAYGYTF.

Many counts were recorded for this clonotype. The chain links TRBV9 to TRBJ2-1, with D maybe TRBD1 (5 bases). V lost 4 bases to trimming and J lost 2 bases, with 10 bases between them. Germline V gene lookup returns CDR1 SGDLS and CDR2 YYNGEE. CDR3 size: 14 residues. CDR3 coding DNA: TGTGCCAGCAGCTCCCAGGGAACCTACAATGAGCAGTTCTTC. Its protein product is CASSSQGTYNEQFF.

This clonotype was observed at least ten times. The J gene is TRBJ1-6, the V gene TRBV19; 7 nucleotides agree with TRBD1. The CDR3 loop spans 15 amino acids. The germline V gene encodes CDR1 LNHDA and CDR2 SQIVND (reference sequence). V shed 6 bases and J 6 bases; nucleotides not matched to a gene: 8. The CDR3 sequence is CASRSLTGSNSPLHF. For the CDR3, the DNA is TGTGCCAGTAGAAGCCTGACAGGGTCTAATTCACCCCTCCACTTT.

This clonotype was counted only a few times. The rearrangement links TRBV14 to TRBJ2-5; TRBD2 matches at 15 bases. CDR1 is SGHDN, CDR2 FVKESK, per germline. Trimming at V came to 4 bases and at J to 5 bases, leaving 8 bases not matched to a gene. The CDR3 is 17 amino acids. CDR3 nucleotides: TGTGCCAGCAGCCGACGGACTAGCGGGAGGGCCGGGGAGACCCAGTACTTC. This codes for CASSRRTSGRAGETQYF.

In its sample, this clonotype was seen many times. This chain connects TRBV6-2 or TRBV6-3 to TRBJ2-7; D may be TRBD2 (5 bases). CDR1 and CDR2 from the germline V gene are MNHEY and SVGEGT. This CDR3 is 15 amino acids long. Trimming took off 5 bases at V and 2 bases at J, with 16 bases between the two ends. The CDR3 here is CASSPQGGSTYEQYF. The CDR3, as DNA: TGTGCCAGCAGTCCCCAAGGAGGCTCAACCTACGAGCAGTACTTC.

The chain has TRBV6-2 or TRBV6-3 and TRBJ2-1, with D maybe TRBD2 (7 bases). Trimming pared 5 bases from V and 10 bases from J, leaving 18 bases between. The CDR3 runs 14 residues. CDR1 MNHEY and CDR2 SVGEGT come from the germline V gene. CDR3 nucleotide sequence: TGTGCCAGCAGTCCCGCGGGGGCGGACTTAGAGCAGTTCTTC. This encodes CASSPAGADLEQFF.

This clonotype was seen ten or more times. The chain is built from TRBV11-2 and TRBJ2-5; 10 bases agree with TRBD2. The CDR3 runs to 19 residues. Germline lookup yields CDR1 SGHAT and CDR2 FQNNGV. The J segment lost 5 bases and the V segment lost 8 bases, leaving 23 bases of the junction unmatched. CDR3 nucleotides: TGTGCCAGCCGCTGGGGGCTAGCGGGGGCCTTGGGTCCGGGGGAGACCCAGTACTTC. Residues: CASRWGLAGALGPGETQYF.

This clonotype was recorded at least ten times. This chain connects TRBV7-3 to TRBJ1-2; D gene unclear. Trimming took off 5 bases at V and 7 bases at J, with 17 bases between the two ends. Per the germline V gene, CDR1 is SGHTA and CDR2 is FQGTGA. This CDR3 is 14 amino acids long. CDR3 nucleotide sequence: TGTGCCAGCAGCGACATATCCGGAGCTGGTGGCTACACCTTC. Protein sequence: CASSDISGAGGYTF.

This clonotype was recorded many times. The CDR3 coding sequence is TGTGCCAGTAGTATAGGCACCGCCGGTACTAGCGGCTACACCTTC. Translated: CASSIGTAGTSGYTF. The chain uses TRBV19 and TRBJ1-2; D remains ambiguous. From germline, CDR1 is LNHDA and CDR2 SQIVND (reference sequence). This CDR3 comprises 15 residues. With 1 base removed from V and 8 bases from J, the gap between germline ends came to 17 bases.

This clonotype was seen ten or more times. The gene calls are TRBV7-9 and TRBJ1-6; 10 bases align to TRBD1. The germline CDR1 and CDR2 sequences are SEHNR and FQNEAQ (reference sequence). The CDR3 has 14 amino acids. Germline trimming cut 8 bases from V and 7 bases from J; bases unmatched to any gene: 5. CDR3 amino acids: CASASDRGNSPLHF. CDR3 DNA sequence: TGTGCCAGCGCCTCGGACAGGGGGAATTCACCCCTCCACTTT. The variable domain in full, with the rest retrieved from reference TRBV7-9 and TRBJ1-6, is DTGVSQNPRHKITKRGQNVTFRCDPISEHNRLYWYRQTLGQGPEFLTYFQNEAQLEKSRLLSDRFSAERPKGSFSTLEIQRTEQGDSAMYLCASASDRGNSPLHFGNGTRLTVT.

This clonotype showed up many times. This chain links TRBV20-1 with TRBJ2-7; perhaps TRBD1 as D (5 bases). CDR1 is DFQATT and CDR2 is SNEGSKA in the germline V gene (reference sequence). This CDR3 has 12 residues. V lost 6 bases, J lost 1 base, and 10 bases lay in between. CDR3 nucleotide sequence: TGCAGTGCGCAGAAGGGGTCCTACGAGCAGTACTTC. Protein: CSAQKGSYEQYF.

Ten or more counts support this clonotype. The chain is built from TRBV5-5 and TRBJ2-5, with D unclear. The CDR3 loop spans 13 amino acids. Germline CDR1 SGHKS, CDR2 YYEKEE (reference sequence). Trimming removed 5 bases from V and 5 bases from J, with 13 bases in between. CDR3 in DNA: TGTGCCAGCAGACAAGAGAATCGTGAGACCCAGTACTTC. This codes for CASRQENRETQYF. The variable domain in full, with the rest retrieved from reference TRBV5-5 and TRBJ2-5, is DAGVTQSPTHLIKTRGQQVTLRCSPISGHKSVSWYQQVLGQGPQFIFQYYEKEERGRGNFPDRFSARQFPNYSSELNVNALLLGDSALYLCASRQENRETQYFGPGTRLLVL.

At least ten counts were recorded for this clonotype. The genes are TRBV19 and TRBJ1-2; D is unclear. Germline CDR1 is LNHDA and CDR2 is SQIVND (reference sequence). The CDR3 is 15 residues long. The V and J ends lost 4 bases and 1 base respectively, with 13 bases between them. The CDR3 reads CASSTYPTDNYGYTF. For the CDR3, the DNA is TGTGCCAGTAGTACCTATCCGACCGATAACTATGGCTACACCTTC.

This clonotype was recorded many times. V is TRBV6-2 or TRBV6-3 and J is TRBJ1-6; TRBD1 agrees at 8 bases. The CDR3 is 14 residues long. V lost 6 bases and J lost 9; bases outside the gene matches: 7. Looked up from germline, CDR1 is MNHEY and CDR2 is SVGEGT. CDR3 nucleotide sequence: TGTGCCAGCAGACTCCGACAGGGGCGTTCACCCCTCCACTTT. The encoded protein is CASRLRQGRSPLHF.

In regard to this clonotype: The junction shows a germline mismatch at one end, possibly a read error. The CDR3 here is CANSQGQGFTFQPQHF. The CDR3 bases are TGTGCCAACAGCCAAGGGCAGGGGTTTACGTTTCAGCCCCAGCATTTT. The chain employs TRBV3-1 and TRBJ1-5; D may be TRBD1 (6 bases). Germline CDR1 is LGHDT and CDR2 is YNNKEL (reference sequence). This CDR3 is 16 amino acids long.

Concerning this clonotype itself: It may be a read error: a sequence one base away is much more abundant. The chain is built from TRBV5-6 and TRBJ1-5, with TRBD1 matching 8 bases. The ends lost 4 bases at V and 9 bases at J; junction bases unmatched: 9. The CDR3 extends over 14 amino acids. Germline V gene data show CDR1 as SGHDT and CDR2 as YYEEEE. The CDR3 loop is CASSTGQAIGPQHF. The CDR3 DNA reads TGTGCCAGCAGCACGGGACAGGCCATTGGGCCCCAGCATTTT. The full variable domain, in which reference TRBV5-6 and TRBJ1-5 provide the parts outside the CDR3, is DAGVTQSPTHLIKTRGQQVTLRCSPKSGHDTVSWYQQALGQGPQFIFQYYEEEERQRGNFPDRFSGHQFPNYSSELNVNALLLGDSALYLCASSTGQAIGPQHFGDGTRLSIL.

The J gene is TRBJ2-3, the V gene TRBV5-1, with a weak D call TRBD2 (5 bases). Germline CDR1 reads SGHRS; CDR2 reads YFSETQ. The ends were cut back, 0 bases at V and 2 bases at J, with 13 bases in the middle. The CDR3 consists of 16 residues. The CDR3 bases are TGCGCCAGCAGCTTGGGGACTGCCCCATCCACAGATACGCAGTATTTT. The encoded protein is CASSLGTAPSTDTQYF.

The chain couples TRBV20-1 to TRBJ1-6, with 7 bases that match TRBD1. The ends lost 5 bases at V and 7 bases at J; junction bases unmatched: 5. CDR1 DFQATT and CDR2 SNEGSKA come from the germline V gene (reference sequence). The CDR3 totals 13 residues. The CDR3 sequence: CSARTGENSPLHF. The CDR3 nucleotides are TGCAGTGCTCGCACAGGGGAGAATTCACCCCTCCACTTT.

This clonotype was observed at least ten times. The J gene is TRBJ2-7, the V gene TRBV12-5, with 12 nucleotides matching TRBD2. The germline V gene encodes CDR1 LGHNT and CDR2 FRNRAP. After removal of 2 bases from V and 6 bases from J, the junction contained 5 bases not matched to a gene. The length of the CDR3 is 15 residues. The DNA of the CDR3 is TGTGCTAGTGGTTTGCTAGGACTAGCGGGGTCCGAGCAGTACTTC. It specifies CASGLLGLAGSEQYF.

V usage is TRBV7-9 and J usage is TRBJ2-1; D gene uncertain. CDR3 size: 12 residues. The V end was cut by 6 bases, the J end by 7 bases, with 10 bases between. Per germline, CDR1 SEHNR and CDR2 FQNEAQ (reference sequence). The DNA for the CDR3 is TGTGCCAGCAGTTCGGGCCCTAATGAGCAGTTCTTC. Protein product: CASSSGPNEQFF.